Each of the 29 T cell receptor beta chains below was sequenced from the same sample in a study of response to subunit inactivated influenza vaccine. TCRdb used MiXCR to reprocess the RT-PCR reads, holding one entry per CDR3 protein. The table has around 540,000 distinct CDR3 sequences, about 11% seen once. The sequences come from PBMCs from blood, collected on the day of vaccination. These receptors all stem from a man in his fifties who received an inactivated influenza vaccine.

This clonotype has more than one count but fewer than ten. The chain links TRBV29-1 to TRBJ2-5; a possible D gene is TRBD1 (5 bases). V shed 4 bases and J shed 5 bases, with 11 bases lying between them. This CDR3 contains 12 residues. Germline CDR1 and CDR2: SQVTM and ANQGSEA. Written as DNA, the CDR3 is TGCAGCGTTGTCAGGGCTGGGGAGACCCAGTACTTC. This translates into CSVVRAGETQYF.

Only a few counts were recorded for this clonotype. This chain links TRBV14 with TRBJ2-3; D remains ambiguous. The germline V gene has CDR1 SGHDN and CDR2 FVKESK. The CDR3 is made up of 14 amino acids. V lost 3 bases and J lost 8, with 15 bases in between. CDR3 sequence: CASSQSLSRGTQYF. In DNA, the CDR3 is TGTGCCAGCAGCCAGTCGTTGAGTCGCGGTACGCAGTATTTT.

This clonotype was seen ten or more times. The genes are TRBV12-3 or TRBV12-4 and TRBJ1-1; D is unresolved. There are 13 residues in the CDR3. V lost 5 bases, J lost 0 bases, and 7 bases lay in between. Here the CDR3 DNA reads TGTGCCAGCAGTAAAATAATGAACACTGAAGCTTTCTTT. The encoded protein is CASSKIMNTEAFF.

The V gene is TRBV12-3 or TRBV12-4, the J gene TRBJ1-6; the match to TRBD1 covers 7 bases. V was clipped by 5 bases and J by 7 bases; unmatched bases: 5. The CDR3 contains 14 residues. The CDR3 DNA sequence: TGTGCCAGCAGTCAGCGGGGACAGAATTCACCCCTCCACTTT. It specifies CASSQRGQNSPLHF.

Only a few counts were recorded for this clonotype. The chain joins TRBV15 to TRBJ1-1, with D perhaps matching TRBD1 (5 bases). CDR1 is LNHNV, CDR2 YYDKDF, per germline (reference sequence). Trimming took off 7 bases at V and 1 base at J, with 13 bases between the two ends. This CDR3 comprises 14 residues. The DNA of the CDR3 is TGTGCCACCACCCGGGGAGGGGCGAACACTGAAGCTTTCTTT. It specifies CATTRGGANTEAFF. The full variable domain, its missing parts supplied by reference TRBV15 and TRBJ1-1, is DAMVIQNPRYQVTQFGKPVTLSCSQTLNHNVMYWYQQKSSQAPKLLFHYYDKDFNNEADTPDNFQSRRPNTSFCFLDIRSPGLGDTAMYLCATTRGGANTEAFFGQGTRLTVV.

This clonotype turned up a few times. The gene calls are TRBV29-1 and TRBJ2-1; D is possibly TRBD1 (6 bases). Trimming cost V 6 bases and J 3 bases, with 18 bases left between them. This CDR3 region has 15 residues. CDR1 is SQVTM and CDR2 is ANQGSEA in the germline V gene. The CDR3 is CSVSPGQGLYNEQFF. The CDR3 coding sequence is TGCAGCGTCTCACCGGGACAAGGCCTCTACAATGAGCAGTTCTTC.

This clonotype was detected only a few times. The V gene is TRBV20-1, the J gene TRBJ2-7; 9 bases agree with TRBD1. The CDR3 length is 12 residues. Unmatched junction bases numbered 7, after V lost 6 bases and J lost 7 bases. Germline lookup yields CDR1 DFQATT and CDR2 SNEGSKA (reference sequence). CDR3 amino acids: CSAHTGGREQYF. As DNA, the CDR3 is TGCAGTGCCCACACAGGGGGCAGGGAGCAGTACTTC.

This clonotype was detected a few times. V and J are TRBV6-5 and TRBJ2-3, with D unresolved. Germline CDR1 reads MNHEY; CDR2 reads SVGAGI. There are 15 residues in the CDR3. The germline V and J ends were trimmed by 3 bases and 2 bases, with 12 bases remaining between them. The CDR3 DNA is TGTGCCAGCAGTTATAGATTCGGCTACACAGATACGCAGTATTTT. Translation: CASSYRFGYTDTQYF.

The chain has TRBV5-1 and TRBJ2-1, with 9 nucleotides matching TRBD1. V was pared by 3 bases and J by 5 bases, with 6 bases of the junction left unmatched. The germline gives CDR1 SGHRS, CDR2 YFSETQ. The CDR3 extends over 15 amino acids. The CDR3 region has the DNA TGCGCCAGCAGCTCCAACAGGGGGCGGGACAATGAGCAGTTCTTC. Residues: CASSSNRGRDNEQFF.

The sample holds many counts of this clonotype. The chain is built from TRBV28 and TRBJ1-2; D call uncertain. CDR1 and CDR2 from the germline V gene are MDHEN and SYDVKM. V dropped 5 bases and J dropped 5 bases, with 15 bases sitting between them. This CDR3 is 14 amino acids long. The CDR3 sequence is CASSTAGRAYGYTF. CDR3 bases: TGTGCCAGCAGTACAGCTGGCAGAGCTTATGGCTACACCTTC.

The V call is TRBV28, the J call TRBJ2-1, with D perhaps TRBD1 (5 bases). The germline CDR1 and CDR2 sequences are MDHEN and SYDVKM. CDR3 length: 14 amino acids. Between the trimmed V and J ends, which lost 3 bases and 6 bases, there was a span of 12 bases. CDR3 region: CASSFQGKANEQFF. The CDR3 nucleotides read TGTGCCAGCAGTTTCCAGGGAAAGGCCAATGAGCAGTTCTTC.

This clonotype was detected many times. Here the CDR3 DNA reads TGCAGCGTAAGGAGGGGAAATAATTCACCCCTCCACTTT. Its translation is CSVRRGNNSPLHF. This chain joins TRBV29-1 and TRBJ1-6, with TRBD1 as a possible D gene (5 bases). V gave up 6 bases and J gave up 5 bases, with 11 bases separating them. CDR1 is SQVTM, CDR2 ANQGSEA, per germline. This CDR3 is built from 13 residues. The full variable domain, in which reference TRBV29-1 and TRBJ1-6 provide the parts outside the CDR3, is SAVISQKPSRDICQRGTSLTIQCQVDSQVTMMFWYRQQPGQSLTLIATANQGSEATYESGFVIDKFPISRPNLTFSTLTVSNMSPEDSSIYLCSVRRGNNSPLHFGNGTRLTVT.

This clonotype was counted between two and nine times. The J gene is TRBJ1-2, the V gene TRBV18; D uncertain. CDR3 length equals 14 residues. Per germline, CDR1 KGHSH and CDR2 LQKENI. The V end was cut by 3 bases, the J end by 4 bases, with 12 bases between. DNA of the CDR3: TGTGCCAGCTCACCTGCTAATTCTCCCTATGGCTACACCTTC. Amino acids: CASSPANSPYGYTF.

In this sample, this clonotype turned up a few times. The chain recombines TRBV10-3 with TRBJ1-1; D perhaps matches TRBD1 (6 bases). Germline lookup yields CDR1 ENHRY and CDR2 SYGVKD. This CDR3 contains 12 residues. V lost 6 bases and J 2 bases, leaving 7 bases between the germline ends. Here the CDR3 DNA reads TGTGCCATCAGGGACAGCAACACTGAAGCTTTCTTT. Translation: CAIRDSNTEAFF.

A few counts support this clonotype. This chain connects TRBV11-2 to TRBJ1-2, with 7 bases lining up with TRBD1. Losses at the gene ends were 7 bases for V and 3 bases for J; bases not matched to a gene: 8. The CDR3 is 14 residues long. The germline V gene encodes CDR1 SGHAT and CDR2 FQNNGV. The CDR3 DNA reads TGTGCCAGCACCATAGGAACAGGGGACTATGGCTACACCTTC. Its translation is CASTIGTGDYGYTF.

The sample holds many counts of this clonotype. The chain uses TRBV11-1 and TRBJ2-3, with a tentative D call TRBD2 (5 bases). The length of the CDR3 is 19 residues. V was pared by 0 bases and J by 2 bases, with 21 bases between. Looked up from germline, CDR1 is SGHAT and CDR2 is FQDESV (reference sequence). This chain's CDR3 is CASSLAGGLRGTFTDTQYF. The CDR3 DNA reads as TGTGCCAGCAGCTTAGCCGGAGGCCTTCGAGGAACCTTCACAGATACGCAGTATTTT. Full variable domain (remainder filled in from reference TRBV11-1 and TRBJ2-3): EAEVAQSPRYKITEKSQAVAFWCDPISGHATLYWYRQILGQGPELLVQFQDESVVDDSQLPKDRFSAERLKGVDSTLKIQPAELGDSAMYLCASSLAGGLRGTFTDTQYFGPGTRLTVL.

The chain uses TRBV3-1 and TRBJ2-7, with 7 positions matching TRBD1. In germline, CDR1 is LGHDT, CDR2 YNNKEL (reference sequence). The J segment lost 3 bases and the V segment lost 5 bases, leaving 4 bases of the junction unmatched. The CDR3 totals 13 residues. CDR3 DNA: TGTGCCAGCAGCAGGGACAGCGGCTACGAGCAGTACTTC. Encoded protein: CASSRDSGYEQYF.

This clonotype was counted a few times. The chain is built from TRBV4-2 and TRBJ2-7; a weak D match, TRBD1 (6 bases). The V and J ends lost 0 bases and 2 bases respectively, with 20 bases between them. Germline V lookup: CDR1 LGHNA, CDR2 YNFKEQ. CDR3 length: 18 residues. CDR3 coding DNA: TGTGCCAGCAGCCAAGATCGGCCACAGGGAGAAAAAACCTACGAGCAGTACTTC. Protein: CASSQDRPQGEKTYEQYF.

V is TRBV9 and J is TRBJ1-6, with a possible D match to TRBD1 (5 bases). Germline V CDR1 and CDR2: SGDLS, YYNGEE. The CDR3 runs to 14 residues. The V end lost 5 bases, the J end lost 8 bases, and 14 bases lay between the germline ends. The CDR3 region is CASSRGGSDSPLHF. For the CDR3, the DNA is TGTGCCAGCAGTCGGGGCGGGTCCGATTCACCCCTCCACTTT.

Regarding this clonotype: Being one base from a much bigger clone, this may be a read error. V is TRBV5-1 and J is TRBJ2-3; D gene uncertain. The V gene lost 1 base and the J gene lost 5 bases, with 14 bases spanning the gap. CDR1 SGHRS and CDR2 YFSETQ come from the germline V gene. The CDR3 has 15 amino acids. The CDR3 bases are TGCGCCAGCAGCTTGAATGCCTCCCAACGAGATACGCAGTATTTT. Its protein is CASSLNASQRDTQYF.

The V and J genes are TRBV20-1 and TRBJ2-1; D might be TRBD2 (6 bases). This CDR3 region has 14 residues. Trimming left V 5 bases short and J 4 bases short, with 15 bases between. Germline V gene lookup returns CDR1 DFQATT and CDR2 SNEGSKA (reference sequence). Here the CDR3 DNA reads TGCAGTGCTGTCTCGGGACTGCTATACAATGAGCAGTTCTTC. As protein: CSAVSGLLYNEQFF.

There are many counts of this clonotype. The V and J genes are TRBV4-1 and TRBJ2-5; 12 nucleotides line up with TRBD2. There are 15 residues in the CDR3. Per the germline V gene, CDR1 is MGHRA and CDR2 is YSYEKL. The junction had 5 bases not matched to a gene; V was cut back by 4 bases and J by 5 bases. CDR3 DNA sequence: TGCGCCAGCAGCCCAGGACTAGCGGGGTTGGAGACCCAGTACTTC. It codes for CASSPGLAGLETQYF.

This clonotype has a handful of counts. The chain has TRBV21-1 and TRBJ1-5; the table assigns TRBD1, which was not confirmed against the DNA. TRBV21-1 is given as a pseudogene. The CDR3 spans 19 residues. The CDR3 region has the DNA TGTGCCAGCAGCAAAGCTTCGGGGAAGGACGGGGCTGTCAATCAGCCCCAGCATTTT. Protein sequence: CASSKASGKDGAVNQPQHF.

The table lists this clonotype with a few counts. This rearrangement joins TRBV28 to TRBJ1-2; tentative D call: TRBD1 (5 bases). The V end was cut by 3 bases, the J end by 7 bases, with 21 bases between. Germline lookup yields CDR1 MDHEN and CDR2 SYDVKM. The CDR3 is made up of 16 amino acids. The CDR3 protein is CASSFAGPGGGGGYTF. The CDR3, as DNA: TGTGCCAGCAGTTTCGCAGGGCCCGGTGGCGGAGGTGGCTACACCTTC.

The chain joins TRBV7-9 to TRBJ1-1, with a tentative D call TRBD1 (5 bases). V was cut by 4 bases and J by 1 base, with 19 bases left in between. Germline V gene sequence: CDR1 SEHNR, CDR2 FQNEAQ (reference sequence). CDR3 size: 17 residues. In DNA form, the CDR3 reads TGTGCCAGCAGCTCTGGGGGTGGGGCAGGGAAGAACACTGAAGCTTTCTTT. Protein sequence: CASSSGGGAGKNTEAFF.

The chain recombines TRBV27 with TRBJ2-4; 8 bases are shared with TRBD1. Germline V gene data show CDR1 as MNHEY and CDR2 as SMNVEV (reference sequence). The CDR3 is made up of 15 amino acids. J was trimmed by 3 bases and V by 6 bases; bases with no gene match: 7. The CDR3 coding sequence is TGTGCCAGCAGCCCGAGACAGGGGTTCAAAAACATTCAGTACTTC. As protein: CASSPRQGFKNIQYF.

The gene calls are TRBV20-1 and TRBJ1-4; D is unclear. In germline, CDR1 is DFQATT, CDR2 SNEGSKA (reference sequence). CDR3 length equals 13 residues. Trimming took off 7 bases at V and 8 bases at J, with 17 bases between the two ends. DNA of the CDR3: TGCAGTGTCAGAACACCCCAGAACGAAAAACTGTTTTTT. Its protein is CSVRTPQNEKLFF.

This sequence joins TRBV20-1 and TRBJ1-1, with 9 bases fitting TRBD1. This CDR3 has 15 residues. V shed 5 bases, J shed 2 bases, and the junction held 9 bases outside the gene matches. The germline V gene encodes CDR1 DFQATT and CDR2 SNEGSKA (reference sequence). Here the CDR3 DNA reads TGCAGTGCTGTACAGGGGGCTGCTCGAAACACTGAAGCTTTCTTT. This translates into CSAVQGAARNTEAFF.

V is TRBV12-3 or TRBV12-4 and J is TRBJ2-5; tentative D call: TRBD1 (6 bases). CDR3 length: 18 residues. V lost 3 bases and J 2 bases, leaving 22 bases between the germline ends. CDR3 amino acids: CASSLRQGHGSWQETQYF. As DNA, the CDR3 is TGTGCCAGCAGTTTGAGGCAGGGGCATGGTTCATGGCAAGAGACCCAGTACTTC.